Judged by abundance, the clone carrying this T cell receptor beta chain is large. Its antigen is undetermined. The template for each sample was roughly 610 ng of genomic DNA, which had been extracted from bulk tumor tissue. Widely spaced biopsies, several per primary tumor, were obtained at surgery. Curative surgical treatment was performed in patients who had newly diagnosed, untreated non-small cell lung cancer. Non-small cell lung cancer patients, newly diagnosed and having surgery with curative intent, served as donors. This record belongs to a study of immune heterogeneity within non-small cell lung tumors. Looking at the study overall: In total, the tumors were 4 squamous cell carcinomas, around ten non-squamous carcinomas and 1 not otherwise specified.

Study outcomes and limitations: Local clonality of T cells correlated moderately yet significantly with local tumor mutational burden (R roughly 0.35). For the most part, the T-cell receptor beta clonotypes present at high frequency were distinct from one individual patient to the next.

J was trimmed by 1 base and V by 10 bases; bases with no gene match: 9. Germline V gene sequence: CDR1 MDHEN, CDR2 SYDVKM. CDR3 length equals 14 residues. It was a multiplex PCR that amplified TCR beta CDR3, with 32 V and 13 J primers. TCRdb ran MiXCR on the multiplex PCR reads and lists one entry per CDR3 protein. The sample consists of 2,700 or so distinct CDR3 sequences, 20% to 30% of them appearing once. The receptor was derived from a man aged 50 to 59 with non-small cell lung cancer. The material sequenced was lung tumor tissue. The chain combines TRBV28 with TRBJ2-7; 8 bases map to TRBD1. DNA for the CDR3: TGTGCCACCGGTAGGACAGGGAGTTCCTACGAGCAGTACTTC. It translates to CATGRTGSSYEQYF.